One T cell receptor (beta chain) is described in this entry. Its specificity is not known. The data derive from a study of shared clonotypes between healthy human individuals. Broader study findings: It was the non-shared clonotypes that had lower generation probabilities than clonotypes shared by all four donors.

J gave up 4 bases and V 4 bases, and 5 bases lay outside the gene matches. Per germline, CDR1 MNHEY and CDR2 SVGAGI. The CDR3 runs 15 residues. Repertoires were generated with immunoSEQ multiplex PCR, while TCRdb's copy carries only in-frame clones and drops some. The sample holds roughly 2 million clones, more than 90% seen once. What was sequenced was naive CD4+ T cells sorted from blood. Subset indicated: CD45RA+ positively selected. This receptor was obtained from a man younger than 35 in good health. The rearrangement uses TRBV6-5 and TRBJ1-2; TRBD1 matches 11 bases. The CDR3 DNA reads as TGTGCCAGCAGTTCGACCGGGACAGGGGGCTATGGCTACACCTTC. Translating it yields CASSSTGTGGYGYTF.